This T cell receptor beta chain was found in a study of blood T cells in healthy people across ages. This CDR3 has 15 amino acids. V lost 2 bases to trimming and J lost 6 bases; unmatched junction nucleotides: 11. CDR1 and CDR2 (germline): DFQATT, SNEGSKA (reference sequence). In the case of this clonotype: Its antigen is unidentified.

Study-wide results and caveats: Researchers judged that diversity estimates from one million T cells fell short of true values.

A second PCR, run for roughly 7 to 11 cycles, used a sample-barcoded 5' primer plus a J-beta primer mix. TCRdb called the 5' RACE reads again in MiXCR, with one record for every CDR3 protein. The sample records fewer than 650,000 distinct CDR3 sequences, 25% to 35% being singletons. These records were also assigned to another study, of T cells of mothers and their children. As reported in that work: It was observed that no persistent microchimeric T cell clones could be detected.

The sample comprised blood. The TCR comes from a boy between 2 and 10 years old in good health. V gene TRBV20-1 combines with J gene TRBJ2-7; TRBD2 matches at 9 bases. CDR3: CSARLPGLAVVEQYF. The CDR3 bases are TGCAGTGCTAGACTACCGGGACTAGCAGTGGTCGAGCAGTACTTC.